A selection of T cell receptor beta chains follows, all from one sample in a study of blood T cell repertoires in COVID-19. Clones were sequenced by immunoSEQ multiplex PCR, and TCRdb holds only the in-frame ones, with some missing. The table lists approximately 200,000 clones, under 90% of them singletons. Input material: PBMCs or T cells enriched from blood (not recorded which). The receptors derive from a man between 60 and 75 years old who had recovered from COVID-19. Each CDR3 is given with its conserved first and last residue. A D gene is named only where the DNA matches it firmly. Expanded clones are given a class, and other clones once, few, many or no size at all.

>TRBJ2-5|-|TRBD2|TRBV4-2
CASSQGDYLETQYF
TGTGCCAGCAGCCAAGGGGACTATTTAGAGACCCAGTACTTC
>TRBJ1-1|-|-|TRBV7-3
CASSLNPSMNTEAFF
TGTGCCAGCAGCTTAAATCCTAGCATGAACACTGAAGCTTTCTTT
>TRBJ1-1|-|-|TRBV19
CASSIYNTEAFF
TGTGCCAGTAGTATATATAACACTGAAGCTTTCTTT
>TRBJ1-1|-|-|TRBV2
CASTSPGGRMNTEAFF
TGTGCCAGCACTTCCCCTGGGGGGAGAATGAACACTGAAGCTTTCTTT
>TRBJ1-5|-|TRBD1|TRBV5-1
CASSPTGFQQPQHF
TGCGCCAGCAGCCCGACAGGGTTCCAGCAGCCCCAGCATTTT
>TRBJ2-3|-|TRBD2|TRBV19
CASRLAGLGTDTQYF
TGTGCCAGTAGGTTAGCGGGGCTTGGCACAGATACGCAGTATTTT
>TRBJ1-2|-|TRBD1|TRBV10-3
CATKSRTGGNGYTF
TGTGCCACCAAATCCCGGACAGGGGGCAATGGCTACACCTTC
>TRBJ2-5|-|-|TRBV15
CATSRTVWETQYF
TGTGCCACCAGCAGAACAGTGTGGGAGACCCAGTACTTC
>TRBJ1-2|-|TRBD1|TRBV13
CASSRTGVTYGYTF
TGTGCCAGCAGCCGGACAGGGGTCACCTATGGCTACACCTTC
>TRBJ1-4|-|TRBD1|TRBV18
CASSYAGTGHSTNEKLFF
TGTGCCAGCTCCTACGCCGGGACAGGACACTCAACTAATGAAAAACTGTTTTTT
>TRBJ1-5|few|TRBD1|TRBV7-3
CASSLTGWNNQPQHF
TGTGCCAGCAGCTTGACAGGGTGGAACAATCAGCCCCAGCATTTT
>TRBJ1-4|once|-|TRBV5-1
CASSFTAATNEKLFF
TGCGCCAGCAGCTTTACCGCGGCAACTAATGAAAAACTGTTTTTT
>TRBJ2-5|-|TRBD1|TRBV7-2
CASSDGTVEETQYF
TGTGCCAGCAGCGACGGGACAGTGGAAGAGACCCAGTACTTC
>TRBJ1-2|-|-|TRBV6-5
CASSPRGDGLGGYTF
TGTGCCAGCAGTCCGCGGGGGGACGGCCTGGGGGGCTACACCTTC
>TRBJ1-1|-|-|TRBV27
CASSRGWNTEAFF
TGTGCCAGCAGCCGAGGGTGGAACACTGAAGCTTTCTTT
>TRBJ2-4|once|TRBD1|TRBV18
CASSPSEDRAAKNIQYF
TGTGCCAGCTCACCGTCTGAGGACAGGGCAGCCAAAAACATTCAGTACTTC
>TRBJ1-4|-|TRBD1|TRBV6-5
CASRDRGKSNEKLFF
TGTGCCAGCAGGGACAGGGGGAAGTCTAATGAAAAACTGTTTTTT
>TRBJ1-2|once|-|TRBV14
CASSPGLLLDGYTF
TGTGCCAGCAGCCCGGGACTGCTGCTAGACGGCTACACCTTC
>TRBJ2-7|-|TRBD1|TRBV10-3
CAISDRGLSYEQYF
TGTGCCATCAGCGACAGGGGATTGTCCTACGAGCAGTACTTC
>TRBJ2-7|-|-|TRBV27
CASSPNYLRYEQYF
TGTGCCAGCAGTCCGAACTACCTACGCTACGAGCAGTACTTC
>TRBJ1-1|few|TRBD1|TRBV11-3
CASSLQITGTGNTEAFF
TGTGCCAGCAGCTTGCAGATAACCGGGACAGGGAACACTGAAGCTTTCTTT
>TRBJ2-2|-|-|TRBV5-4
CASSLDRNANTGELFF
TGTGCCAGCAGCTTGGACAGGAACGCGAACACCGGGGAGCTGTTTTTT
>TRBJ1-3|-|TRBD1|TRBV19
CASSTTGGSGNTIYF
TGTGCCAGTAGTACAACAGGGGGCTCTGGAAACACCATATATTTT
>TRBJ1-1|-|-|TRBV9
CASSVGGGMNTEAFF
TGTGCCAGCAGCGTAGGGGGCGGAATGAACACTGAAGCTTTCTTT
>TRBJ2-3|-|TRBD2|TRBV9
CASSLRTSGGLQYF
TGTGCCAGCAGCCTACGGACTAGCGGGGGCCTGCAGTATTTT
>TRBJ2-3|-|TRBD2|TRBV6-5
CASSSSGRGAEDTQYF
TGTGCCAGCAGTTCCTCTGGGCGGGGGGCCGAAGATACGCAGTATTTT
>TRBJ2-2|-|TRBD1|TRBV19
CASREARQGGELFF
TGTGCCAGTAGAGAAGCCCGACAGGGTGGGGAGCTGTTTTTT
>TRBJ2-7|-|-|TRBV14
CASSQVQGPHYEQYF
TGTGCCAGCAGCCAAGTGCAGGGCCCTCACTACGAGCAGTACTTC
>TRBJ1-2|-|-|TRBV5-7
CASSSRVAGGYTF
TGTGCCAGCAGCTCCAGGGTTGCGGGAGGCTACACCTTC
>TRBJ1-2|-|-|TRBV18
CASSPPGGNYGYTF
TGTGCCAGCTCACCACCGGGCGGGAACTATGGCTACACCTTC
>TRBJ1-1|-|TRBD1|TRBV5-1
CASSPLSLRQGRMNTEAFF
TGCGCCAGCAGCCCGTTATCCCTAAGACAGGGGAGAATGAACACTGAAGCTTTCTTT
>TRBJ1-4|-|TRBD1|TRBV5-4
CASSVTGGDEKLFF
TGTGCCAGCAGCGTGACAGGGGGCGACGAAAAACTGTTTTTT
>TRBJ2-3|-|TRBD1|TRBV11-2
CASSLGPRGWPDTQYF
TGTGCCAGCAGCTTAGGACCCAGGGGGTGGCCAGATACGCAGTATTTT
>TRBJ1-1|-|-|TRBV4-2
CASSQEQRTEAFF
TGTGCCAGCAGCCAAGAACAGAGAACTGAAGCTTTCTTT
>TRBJ1-5|-|-|TRBV7-2
CASSLALGGGGQPQHF
TGTGCCAGCAGCTTAGCACTCGGCGGGGGCGGGCAGCCCCAGCATTTT
>TRBJ1-4|once|TRBD1|TRBV24-1
CATSAGGDAGYEKLFF
TGTGCCACCAGTGCAGGGGGCGACGCGGGTTACGAAAAACTGTTTTTT
>TRBJ2-2|-|TRBD2|TRBV30
CACKRGSAGELFF
TGTGCCTGCAAGCGGGGGAGCGCCGGGGAGCTGTTTTTT
>TRBJ1-5|-|-|TRBV4-3
CASSQAHSGAWVQPQHF
TGCGCCAGCAGCCAAGCCCACTCAGGGGCTTGGGTTCAGCCCCAGCATTTT
>TRBJ2-1|-|-|TRBV6-5
CASRKRLVPNEQFF
TGTGCCAGCAGGAAAAGACTAGTCCCCAATGAGCAGTTCTTC
>TRBJ1-5|-|-|TRBV19
CASSIRAQLSNQPQHF
TGTGCCAGTAGTATTAGAGCACAGCTTAGCAATCAGCCCCAGCATTTT
>TRBJ1-5|-|TRBD1|TRBV19
CASSIRDSYNQPQHF
TGTGCCAGTAGTATCCGGGACAGTTACAATCAGCCCCAGCATTTT
>TRBJ2-2|-|TRBD1|TRBV4-1
CASSLWTGKKYTGELFF
TGCGCCAGCAGCCTCTGGACAGGGAAGAAGTATACCGGGGAGCTGTTTTTT
>TRBJ2-1|once|TRBD1|TRBV11-2
CASSPRQGRSYNEQFF
TGTGCCAGCAGCCCCAGACAGGGGCGCTCCTACAATGAGCAGTTCTTC
>TRBJ2-2|-|TRBD2|TRBV19
CASRTSGPKLGELFF
TGTGCCAGTCGGACTAGCGGGCCCAAACTAGGGGAGCTGTTTTTT
>TRBJ2-1|-|-|TRBV7-8
CASSLARSSYNEQFF
TGTGCCAGCAGCTTAGCGCGTAGCTCCTACAATGAGCAGTTCTTC
>TRBJ2-2|-|TRBD1|TRBV9
CASSVTQGATGELFF
TGTGCCAGCAGCGTAACGCAGGGGGCAACCGGGGAGCTGTTTTTT
>TRBJ2-3|-|-|TRBV2
CASSPGQPADTQYF
TGTGCCAGCTCTCCAGGGCAGCCGGCAGATACGCAGTATTTT
>TRBJ1-3|-|TRBD1|TRBV5-1
CASSRDSSSGNTIYF
TGCGCCAGCAGCCGGGACAGCTCCTCTGGAAACACCATATATTTT
>TRBJ2-2|-|-|TRBV25-1
CASSDSFRSRELFF
TGTGCCAGCAGTGATTCATTTCGGTCCCGGGAGCTGTTTTTT
>TRBJ1-1|-|-|TRBV3-1/TRBV3-2
CASSHKGWGGAFF
TGTGCCAGCAGCCACAAGGGGTGGGGGGGAGCTTTCTTT
>TRBJ2-7|-|TRBD1|TRBV7-8
CASTQTGESYEQYF
TGTGCCAGCACCCAGACAGGGGAATCCTACGAGCAGTACTTC
>TRBJ1-5|few|TRBD1|TRBV5-1
CASSSVPGQNQPQHF
TGCGCCAGCAGCTCGGTACCGGGACAGAATCAGCCCCAGCATTTT
>TRBJ2-2|-|-|TRBV2
CASSEGHPDGELFF
TGTGCCAGCAGTGAGGGACACCCGGACGGGGAGCTGTTTTTT
>TRBJ2-3|-|TRBD2|TRBV6-4
CASSRSGTSGGPSTDTQYF
TGTGCCAGCAGTAGATCCGGGACTAGCGGGGGCCCTAGCACAGATACGCAGTATTTT
>TRBJ1-4|once|-|TRBV5-5
CASSLGTAYEKLFF
TGTGCCAGCAGCTTGGGGACAGCGTATGAAAAACTGTTTTTT
>TRBJ2-3|-|-|TRBV9
CASSVMWSSPDTQYF
TGTGCCAGCAGCGTAATGTGGAGTAGCCCGGATACGCAGTATTTT
>TRBJ1-4|-|TRBD1|TRBV4-2
CASSRLGQGSEKLFF
TGTGCCAGCAGCCGTTTGGGACAGGGGAGTGAAAAACTGTTTTTT
>TRBJ1-6|-|-|TRBV7-8
CASSLGTTGNHSPLHF
TGTGCCAGCAGCTTAGGCACAACAGGGAATCATTCACCCCTCCACTTT
>TRBJ1-2|-|-|TRBV6-2/TRBV6-3
CASSYRNRDYGYTF
TGTGCCAGCAGTTATAGAAACCGGGACTATGGCTACACCTTC